This section outlines one T cell receptor (beta chain) sequence together with its context. Its antigen is unknown. Base qualities are not provided; no much larger clone lies one nucleotide away. The method was the immunoSEQ multiplex PCR assay. TCRdb carries this immuneACCESS record with in-frame sequences only. Its versions omit some clonotypes, under half of them owing to an unresolved V gene in the studies checked, with the rest unexplained. The sample table contains 190,000 or so clones; only one count was recorded for approximately 95% of them. The ten most abundant clones make up approximately 1.5% of the sample. This specimen comes from a study of control samples from healthy donors and cancer patients (dated by TCRdb to 2020 to 2021). From a lookup of the germline V gene, CDR1 and CDR2 are MRHNA and SNTAGT. The CDR3 holds 16 amino acids from the cysteine to the phenylalanine. Kept here is only the CDR3 DNA, which spans 48 bases and is read in frame from base 1. Trimming costs V 6 bases and J 6 bases, and their ends lie 23 bases apart.

The sample consisted of blood. This receptor chain uses TRBV6-4 and TRBJ1-2; no D gene is confidently identified. This clonotype was sampled from a man aged 18-30 years in good health. The sequence in DNA is TGTGCCAGCAGCAGAGGAATGGGGAGATCATCCGATGGCTACACCTTC. It translates as CASSRGMGRSSDGYTF.